Each of the 32 T cell receptor beta chains below was sequenced from the same sample in a study of shared clonotypes between healthy human individuals. TCRdb keeps only in-frame clones here, not all; method: immunoSEQ multiplex PCR. The sample lists about 2 million clones, roughly 95% seen once, with 0.13% in the top ten. The sequenced sample consisted of naive CD4+ T cells sorted from blood. Subset given: CD45RA+ positively selected. The origin of the receptors is a man aged 18 to 30 in good health.

The chain joins TRBV2 to TRBJ2-7; 9 bases agree with TRBD1. Per germline, CDR1 SNHLY and CDR2 FYNNEI. With 4 bases clipped from V and 5 bases from J, the junction kept 3 bases outside the gene matches. This CDR3 spans 13 amino acids. Here the CDR3 reads CASSVWDRDEQYF. Here the CDR3 DNA reads TGTGCCAGCAGTGTATGGGACAGGGACGAGCAGTACTTC.

V usage is TRBV19 and J usage is TRBJ2-7; D unclear. Germline loops: CDR1 LNHDA, CDR2 SQIVND (reference sequence). The CDR3 spans 13 residues. The germline V and J ends were trimmed by 4 bases and 0 bases, with 7 bases remaining between them. DNA for the CDR3: TGTGCCAGTAGTACTGAGGCCTCCTACGAGCAGTACTTC. This sequence encodes CASSTEASYEQYF.

The chain carries TRBV10-3 and TRBJ2-3, with 15 bases lining up with TRBD2. CDR1 and CDR2 (germline): ENHRY, SYGVKD. The CDR3 is made up of 17 amino acids. Trimming cost V 5 bases and J 5 bases; bases outside gene matches: 8. CDR3 protein: CAISNGLAGGHGDTQYF. The CDR3 DNA reads as TGTGCCATCAGTAACGGACTAGCGGGGGGGCATGGAGATACGCAGTATTTT.

This clone was picked up one time. The gene calls are TRBV7-9 and TRBJ2-1; D gene unclear. The CDR3 extends over 14 amino acids. Trimming shortened V by 6 bases and J by 3 bases, and 12 bases separated the two germline ends. Germline V gene data show CDR1 as SEHNR and CDR2 as FQNEAQ (reference sequence). The CDR3 coding sequence is TGTGCCAGCAGGGGCCCCAACTTCTACAATGAGCAGTTCTTC. Translation gives CASRGPNFYNEQFF.

This clone is a singleton in its sample. The rearrangement joins TRBV2 to TRBJ1-3; D gene ambiguous. The CDR3 spans 14 residues. Trimming took 7 bases from V and 2 from J, leaving 12 bases between them. CDR1 and CDR2 (germline): SNHLY, FYNNEI. The CDR3 coding sequence is TGTGCCAGCATTAGTGAACGGACTGGAAACACCATATATTTT. It translates to CASISERTGNTIYF.

To note about this clone: The sample holds other DNA sequences that translate to the same CDR3. V gene TRBV18 combines with J gene TRBJ2-7, with no clear D. The germline V and J ends were trimmed by 6 bases and 0 bases, with 6 bases remaining between them. The germline CDR1 and CDR2 sequences are KGHSH and LQKENI. CDR3 length: 12 amino acids. The CDR3 coding sequence is TGTGCCAGCTCGTCTAGCTCCTACGAGCAGTACTTC. Its protein is CASSSSSYEQYF.

In its sample, this clone was seen a few times. V usage is TRBV30 and J usage is TRBJ1-1; 7 bases line up with TRBD1. J gave up 4 bases and V 2 bases, and 10 bases lay outside the gene matches. Germline CDR1 GTSNPN, CDR2 SVGIG (reference sequence). The CDR3 is 15 residues long. DNA for the CDR3: TGTGCCTGGAGTATGGCAGGGGGTAGGAGCACTGAAGCTTTCTTT. Protein: CAWSMAGGRSTEAFF.

The V and J genes are TRBV10-2 and TRBJ1-3; the D gene is possibly TRBD1 (5 bases). Germline V CDR1 and CDR2: WSHSY, SAAADI. The CDR3 is 14 amino acids. V was cut by 5 bases and J by 2 bases, with 10 bases left in between. The CDR3 loop reads CASSTGLPGNTIYF. CDR3 bases: TGCGCCAGCAGTACGGGACTTCCTGGAAACACCATATATTTT.

In nucleotides, the CDR3 is TGTGCCTGGAGTGTACGGCCCTCGGGCACGAGGAATGGGGCCAATCAGCCCCAGCATTTT. Its translation: CAWSVRPSGTRNGANQPQHF. V is TRBV30 and J is TRBJ1-5; tentatively, D is TRBD1 (5 bases). The CDR3 totals 20 residues. V lost 0 bases and J 3 bases, leaving 27 bases between the germline ends. Per germline, CDR1 GTSNPN and CDR2 SVGIG (reference sequence).

This chain uses TRBV7-2 with TRBJ2-7, with a weak D call TRBD2 (6 bases). The germline gives CDR1 SGHTA, CDR2 FQGNSA. The length of the CDR3 is 13 residues. V lost 3 bases and J 7 bases, leaving 13 bases between the germline ends. CDR3 nucleotide sequence: TGTGCCAGCAGCTTGGTAGCGGTCAGGGAGCAGTACTTC. Amino acid sequence: CASSLVAVREQYF.

The chain combines TRBV10-3 with TRBJ2-3, with D uncertain. Germline CDR1 ENHRY, CDR2 SYGVKD. V lost 1 base and J 3 bases, leaving 5 bases between the germline ends. This CDR3 has 13 residues. The CDR3 region is CAISELTTDTQYF. CDR3 DNA sequence: TGTGCCATCAGTGAGTTAACAACAGATACGCAGTATTTT.

As regards this clone: This sample also contains other DNA sequences that code for the same CDR3. This rearrangement joins TRBV30 to TRBJ2-2; D is unclear. The CDR3 totals 11 residues. Trimming took off 5 bases at V and 2 bases at J, with 3 bases between the two ends. Germline loops: CDR1 GTSNPN, CDR2 SVGIG (reference sequence). The CDR3 region has the DNA TGTGCCTGGGCAAACACCGGGGAGCTGTTTTTT. It specifies CAWANTGELFF.

The V call is TRBV7-3, the J call TRBJ2-7; 9 bases are a match to TRBD1. CDR3 size: 15 residues. V dropped 5 bases and J dropped 3; count of bases not matched to a gene: 8. Germline V gene data show CDR1 as SGHTA and CDR2 as FQGTGA. As DNA, the CDR3 is TGTGCCAGCAGCCCCACCGGGACAGGGAACTACGAGCAGTACTTC. Its protein product is CASSPTGTGNYEQYF.

The rearrangement uses TRBV7-2 and TRBJ1-4; no clear D gene. The CDR3 consists of 16 residues. Germline V gene sequence: CDR1 SGHTA, CDR2 FQGNSA. V was trimmed by 5 bases and J by 0 bases, leaving 13 bases between them. The CDR3 region is CASSPLPQPTNEKLFF. In DNA form, the CDR3 reads TGTGCCAGCAGCCCTTTACCACAACCAACTAATGAAAAACTGTTTTTT. The variable domain in full, completed from reference TRBV7-2 and TRBJ1-4, reads GAGVSQSPSNKVTEKGKDVELRCDPISGHTALYWYRQSLGQGLEFLIYFQGNSAPDKSGLPSDRFSAERTGGSVSTLTIQRTQQEDSAVYLCASSPLPQPTNEKLFFGSGTQLSVL.

V gene TRBV6-5 combines with J gene TRBJ1-6; TRBD1 aligns across 7 bases. The germline gives CDR1 MNHEY, CDR2 SVGAGI. V lost 4 bases and J lost 7; bases outside the gene matches: 4. The CDR3 loop spans 14 amino acids. CDR3 region: CASSFTGENSPLHF. The CDR3 DNA is TGTGCCAGCAGTTTCACAGGGGAGAATTCACCCCTCCACTTT.

This sequence joins TRBV4-1 and TRBJ2-2; 7 nucleotides match TRBD2. Germline assignment: CDR1 MGHRA and CDR2 YSYEKL. Losses at the gene ends were 0 bases for V and 0 bases for J; bases not matched to a gene: 7. This CDR3 spans 18 amino acids. This CDR3 reads CASSQDWLAETNTGELFF. The CDR3 DNA follows: TGCGCCAGCAGCCAAGACTGGCTAGCGGAGACGAACACCGGGGAGCTGTTTTTT.

The rearrangement uses TRBV6-1 and TRBJ2-3; TRBD1 agrees at 8 bases. The CDR3 totals 16 residues. The V gene end was trimmed by 3 bases and the J gene end by 0 bases; junction bases not matched to a gene: 5. Per the germline V gene, CDR1 is MNHNS and CDR2 is SASEGT. CDR3 in amino acids: CASSDQGALSTDTQYF. The CDR3 nucleotides are TGTGCCAGCAGTGACCAGGGGGCCTTGAGCACAGATACGCAGTATTTT.

This chain links TRBV7-3 with TRBJ2-1; TRBD2 agrees at 8 bases. Germline values: CDR1 SGHTA, CDR2 FQGTGA. There are 16 residues in the CDR3. Losses at the gene ends were 5 bases for V and 1 base for J; bases not matched to a gene: 7. The CDR3 DNA reads TGTGCCAGCAGCGTTAGCGGGGCGACTTCCTACAATGAGCAGTTCTTC. Its protein is CASSVSGATSYNEQFF.

This chain joins TRBV6-1 and TRBJ1-3; no definite D call. Trimming removed 7 bases at V and 4 bases at J, with 8 bases between. CDR1 and CDR2 from the germline V gene are MNHNS and SASEGT. The CDR3 spans 12 residues. The CDR3 DNA sequence: TGTGCCAGCACGGCCGCCGGAAACACCATATATTTT. Amino acids: CASTAAGNTIYF.

V and J are TRBV27 and TRBJ2-3; 7 positions match TRBD2. Germline CDR1 MNHEY, CDR2 SMNVEV (reference sequence). This CDR3 region has 16 residues. V was clipped by 4 bases and J by 3 bases; unmatched bases: 10. CDR3 region: CASSSPGTTITDTQYF. Here the CDR3 DNA reads TGTGCCAGCAGTTCGCCCGGGACTACAATAACAGATACGCAGTATTTT.

To note about this clone: Other DNA sequences in the same sample also yield this CDR3. V and J are TRBV11-2 and TRBJ2-6, with D unclear. Germline CDR1 SGHAT, CDR2 FQNNGV. The CDR3 contains 12 residues. Trimming pared 5 bases from V and 3 bases from J, leaving 2 bases between. The CDR3 DNA follows: TGTGCCAGCAGCAGTGGGGCCAACGTCCTGACTTTC. It yields the protein CASSSGANVLTF. The full variable domain, completed using reference TRBV11-2 and TRBJ2-6, is EAGVAQSPRYKIIEKRQSVAFWCNPISGHATLYWYQQILGQGPKLLIQFQNNGVVDDSQLPKDRFSAERLKGVDSTLKIQPAKLEDSAVYLCASSSGANVLTFGAGSRLTVL.

The chain couples TRBV6-5 to TRBJ1-6, with unresolved D. There are 14 residues in the CDR3. The V gene's germline CDR1 is MNHEY and CDR2 SVGAGI. Trimming removed 3 bases from V and 11 bases from J, with 14 bases in between. In nucleotides, the CDR3 is TGTGCCAGCAGTTATGGGGAGGTTTGGGCACCCCTCCACTTT. Its translation is CASSYGEVWAPLHF.

J is TRBJ2-7 and V is TRBV1; TRBD2, the table's D call, was not compared with the DNA. TRBV1 is flagged as a pseudogene. The CDR3 totals 19 residues. The DNA for the CDR3 is TGCACCAGCAGCCAAGATCAGGCACCTCTCCGGGACTTTTCCTACGAGCAGTACTTC. Amino acids: CTSSQDQAPLRDFSYEQYF.

Turning to this clone: This CDR3 is also generated by other DNA sequences in the sample. This chain connects TRBV5-1 to TRBJ2-1; 11 positions match TRBD1. Germline trimming cut 7 bases from V and 6 bases from J; bases unmatched to any gene: 6. The CDR3 runs 14 residues. CDR1 and CDR2 (germline): SGHRS, YFSETQ. The DNA of the CDR3 is TGCGCCAGCTCCCTAGGGACAGGGGGCAATGAGCAGTTCTTC. Protein sequence: CASSLGTGGNEQFF.

As to this clone: With a much larger clone just one base away, this may be a read error. The chain couples TRBV21-1 to TRBJ1-2; the listed D gene, TRBD1, was not tested against the DNA. TRBV21-1 is a pseudogene. The CDR3 runs to 13 residues. Here the CDR3 reads CASSLTGTYGYTF. DNA for the CDR3: TGTGCCAGCAGCCTGACAGGGACCTATGGCTACACCTTC.

The J gene is TRBJ1-1, the V gene TRBV7-8; D not resolved. V gave up 2 bases and J gave up 1 base, with 8 bases separating them. The CDR3 is 14 residues long. Germline CDR1 is SGHVS and CDR2 is FQNEAQ. CDR3 in amino acids: CASSLPTQNTEAFF. The CDR3 coding sequence is TGTGCCAGCAGCTTACCCACACAGAACACTGAAGCTTTCTTT.

Here the CDR3 reads CASGNTDTQYF. CDR3 bases: TGTGCCAGCGGCAACACAGATACGCAGTATTTT. The chain has TRBV6-1 and TRBJ2-3; no clear D. The CDR3 has 11 residues. The germline CDR1 and CDR2 sequences are MNHNS and SASEGT. Trimming took off 8 bases at V and 2 bases at J, with 5 bases between the two ends.

For the CDR3, the DNA is TGCGCCAGCAGCTTGATTGGGGAAAAGAACACTGAAGCTTTCTTT. It specifies CASSLIGEKNTEAFF. The gene calls are TRBV5-1 and TRBJ1-1, with D unresolved. The CDR3 runs to 15 residues. V gave up 1 base and J gave up 1 base, with 11 bases separating them. CDR1 SGHRS and CDR2 YFSETQ come from the germline V gene.

The V gene is TRBV12-5, the J gene TRBJ2-5; 7 positions match TRBD1. This CDR3 spans 17 amino acids. Germline loops: CDR1 LGHNT, CDR2 FRNRAP. The V and J ends lost 1 base and 7 bases, in that order; junction bases with no gene match: 15. CDR3 loop: CASGLGRDSGPTLTQYF. The CDR3 bases are TGTGCTAGTGGTTTGGGAAGGGACAGCGGCCCTACGCTGACCCAGTACTTC. The full variable domain, completed using reference TRBV12-5 and TRBJ2-5, is DARVTQTPRHKVTEMGQEVTMRCQPILGHNTVFWYRQTMMQGLELLAYFRNRAPLDDSGMPKDRFSAEMPDATLATLKIQPSEPRDSAVYFCASGLGRDSGPTLTQYFGPGTRLLVL.

V is TRBV29-1 and J is TRBJ2-7; D is tentatively TRBD1 or TRBD2 (6 bases each). CDR3 length equals 13 residues. V lost 0 bases, J lost 5 bases, and 11 bases lay in between. The V gene's germline CDR1 is SQVTM and CDR2 ANQGSEA. This CDR3 reads CSVEDLGGDEQYF. The DNA for the CDR3 is TGCAGCGTTGAAGATCTCGGGGGCGACGAGCAGTACTTC.

This chain links TRBV13 with TRBJ2-3; D might be TRBD2 (5 bases). The V end was cut by 1 base, the J end by 1 base, with 15 bases between. Germline lookup yields CDR1 PRHDT and CDR2 FYEKMQ (reference sequence). This CDR3 is 17 amino acids long. CDR3 sequence (DNA): TGTGCCAGCAGCTTAGCCGGACTGCCTCTAGGCACAGATACGCAGTATTTT. Protein product: CASSLAGLPLGTDTQYF. The entire variable domain, with the rest obtained from reference TRBV13 and TRBJ2-3, is as follows: AAGVIQSPRHLIKEKRETATLKCYPIPRHDTVYWYQQGPGQDPQFLISFYEKMQSDKGSIPDRFSAQQFSDYHSELNMSSLELGDSALYFCASSLAGLPLGTDTQYFGPGTRLTVL.

V is TRBV5-4 and J is TRBJ2-3; weak D call: TRBD1 (5 bases). Germline-derived CDR1 and CDR2 are SGHNT and YYREEE (reference sequence). V was pared by 0 bases and J by 4 bases, with 12 bases between. The CDR3 is made up of 15 amino acids. DNA for the CDR3: TGTGCCAGCAGCTTGGCCGGCAGGGAAGCAGATACGCAGTATTTT. This gives the protein CASSLAGREADTQYF.